What follows are 26 T cell receptor beta chains derived from one specimen sequenced in a study of shared clonotypes between healthy human individuals. TCRdb's table, derived via immunoSEQ multiplex PCR, lists solely in-frame clones and lacks some. The repertoire holds a few hundred thousand clones, around 97% seen once, with roughly 0.05% in the top ten. The sample was naive CD4+ T cells sorted from blood. Subset here: CD45RA+ positively selected. The source of these receptors is a woman aged 30 to 39 in good health.

The gene calls are TRBV7-2 and TRBJ2-7; 8 nucleotides agree with TRBD2. Germline-derived CDR1 and CDR2 are SGHTA and FQGNSA. The CDR3 covers 17 residues. The junction had 10 bases not matched to a gene; V was cut back by 0 bases and J by 3 bases. DNA for the CDR3: TGTGCCAGCAGCTTAGCGGTTAGCGGGATGTGGCTCTACGAGCAGTACTTC. It yields the protein CASSLAVSGMWLYEQYF.

The chain carries TRBV30 and TRBJ2-2; 8 bases fit TRBD1. J was trimmed by 3 bases and V by 0 bases; bases with no gene match: 3. This CDR3 is built from 15 residues. Per the germline V gene, CDR1 is GTSNPN and CDR2 is SVGIG (reference sequence). DNA of the CDR3: TGTGCCTGGAGTGTAGGACAGGGATACACCGGGGAGCTGTTTTTT. Protein sequence: CAWSVGQGYTGELFF.

V is TRBV7-9 and J is TRBJ1-1; D gene unclear. The germline gives CDR1 SEHNR, CDR2 FQNEAQ (reference sequence). The CDR3 covers 12 residues. V dropped 1 base and J dropped 7 bases, with 7 bases sitting between them. The CDR3 sequence: CASSLVPLEAFF. CDR3 nucleotides: TGTGCCAGCAGCTTAGTGCCCCTTGAAGCTTTCTTT.

The chain joins TRBV30 to TRBJ1-5; D ambiguous. The CDR3 has 16 residues. CDR1 and CDR2 (germline): GTSNPN, SVGIG (reference sequence). V dropped 3 bases and J dropped 4 bases, with 19 bases sitting between them. The CDR3 sequence: CAWSGPGAPKNQPQHF. In DNA form, the CDR3 reads TGTGCCTGGAGCGGGCCGGGAGCCCCGAAGAATCAGCCCCAGCATTTT. Supplemented by reference TRBV30 and TRBJ1-5, the full variable domain reads SQTIHQWPATLVQPVGSPLSLECTVEGTSNPNLYWYRQAAGRGLQLLFYSVGIGQISSEVPQNLSASRPQDRQFILSSKKLLLSDSGFYLCAWSGPGAPKNQPQHFGDGTRLSIL.

The chain couples TRBV5-1 to TRBJ2-3, with 7 bases identical to TRBD2. The germline V gene has CDR1 SGHRS and CDR2 YFSETQ. The V segment lost 4 bases and the J segment 3 bases; nucleotides outside the gene matches: 8. This CDR3 has 15 amino acids. The DNA of the CDR3 is TGCGCCAGCAGCCCGGGGAGGGCCTTTACAGATACGCAGTATTTT. Translating it yields CASSPGRAFTDTQYF.

The chain's CDR3 is CASSQFSGEGEQFF. The CDR3 DNA reads TGCGCCAGCAGCCAATTCTCGGGGGAGGGAGAGCAGTTCTTC. This chain joins TRBV4-1 and TRBJ2-1, with 7 bases fitting TRBD2. The CDR3 consists of 14 residues. Germline V gene sequence: CDR1 MGHRA, CDR2 YSYEKL. V shed 2 bases, J shed 10 bases, and the junction held 8 bases outside the gene matches.

This rearrangement joins TRBV5-1 to TRBJ2-5; weak D call: TRBD1 (6 bases). This CDR3 is 14 amino acids long. Germline-derived CDR1 and CDR2 are SGHRS and YFSETQ. V was shortened by 3 bases and J by 1 base, with 10 bases between the two germline ends. The CDR3 nucleotides are TGCGCCAGCAGCTCACAGGGCGGCCAAGAGACCCAGTACTTC. This gives the protein CASSSQGGQETQYF.

The chain combines TRBV10-3 with TRBJ2-7, with TRBD1 identical over 9 bases. The CDR3 consists of 14 residues. CDR1 is ENHRY and CDR2 is SYGVKD in the germline V gene. Unmatched junction bases numbered 7, after V lost 5 bases and J lost 5 bases. In nucleotides, the CDR3 is TGTGCCATCAGTACTCGGGACAGGGTCCACGAGCAGTACTTC. Protein sequence: CAISTRDRVHEQYF.

The chain carries TRBV6-9 and TRBJ2-5; D is possibly TRBD1 or TRBD2 (5 bases each). The CDR3 has 14 residues. CDR1 and CDR2 (germline): MNHGY, SVAAGI. V shed 0 bases and J shed 2 bases, with 7 bases lying between them. As DNA, the CDR3 is TGTGCCAGCAGTTATTCGGGACCACAAGAGACCCAGTACTTC. This gives the protein CASSYSGPQETQYF.

J is TRBJ1-3 and V is TRBV19; the match to TRBD1 covers 8 bases. Trimming took 5 bases from V and 3 from J; bases not matched to a gene: 3. CDR1 and CDR2 (germline): LNHDA, SQIVND (reference sequence). The length of the CDR3 is 14 residues. The CDR3 DNA sequence: TGTGCCAGTAGTGCGGACAGGGTTGGAAACACCATATATTTT. It is translated as CASSADRVGNTIYF.

The rearrangement links TRBV28 to TRBJ2-7; 12 bases map to TRBD2. V gave up 3 bases and J gave up 6 bases; unmatched junction bases: 3. CDR1 and CDR2 (germline): MDHEN, SYDVKM. The CDR3 has 14 residues. CDR3 residues: CASSLGLAGSEQYF. CDR3 coding DNA: TGTGCCAGCAGTTTGGGACTAGCGGGTAGCGAGCAGTACTTC.

This clone was observed once. The rearrangement links TRBV4-1 to TRBJ1-1; TRBD1 matches at 9 bases. This CDR3 contains 17 residues. Germline V gene lookup returns CDR1 MGHRA and CDR2 YSYEKL. Unmatched junction bases numbered 9, after V lost 3 bases and J lost 1 base. This chain's CDR3 is CASSQIAPGQGNTEAFF. The CDR3 DNA reads as TGCGCCAGCAGCCAGATAGCACCGGGACAGGGGAACACTGAAGCTTTCTTT.

The chain uses TRBV9 and TRBJ2-1; TRBD2 agrees at 8 bases. The J segment lost 6 bases and the V segment lost 0 bases, leaving 11 bases of the junction unmatched. The CDR3 has 17 amino acids. CDR1 is SGDLS, CDR2 YYNGEE, per germline. In nucleotides, the CDR3 is TGTGCCAGCAGCGTAGCGTCCGGGAGGGCCTTCGGCAATGAGCAGTTCTTC. This translates into CASSVASGRAFGNEQFF.

Notes on this clone: The same CDR3 also results from other DNA sequences found in this sample. The rearrangement uses TRBV6-1 and TRBJ2-1; D is undetermined. Trimming pared 6 bases from V and 0 bases from J, leaving 6 bases between. Germline values: CDR1 MNHNS, CDR2 SASEGT. The CDR3 runs 13 residues. This CDR3 reads CASRISSYNEQFF. CDR3 sequence (DNA): TGTGCCAGCAGGATTAGCTCCTACAATGAGCAGTTCTTC.

The rearrangement uses TRBV5-4 and TRBJ1-1; maybe TRBD1 (5 bases). Germline CDR1 is SGHNT and CDR2 is YYREEE (reference sequence). V lost 3 bases and J lost 0, with 12 bases in between. The CDR3 consists of 15 residues. The CDR3 spells CASSSYRSLNTEAFF. CDR3 in DNA: TGTGCCAGCAGCTCTTACAGGAGCCTGAACACTGAAGCTTTCTTT.

This clone appeared a single time. The rearrangement joins TRBV28 to TRBJ2-7; a possible D gene is TRBD2 (6 bases). The CDR3 covers 15 residues. Trimming shortened V by 6 bases and J by 4 bases, and 19 bases separated the two germline ends. Germline V gives CDR1 MDHEN, CDR2 SYDVKM. This CDR3 reads CASRGNLALGYEQYF. The CDR3 nucleotides read TGTGCCAGCAGGGGAAATCTAGCGCTAGGGTACGAGCAGTACTTC.

Points on this clone: This sample includes further DNA sequences coding for the same CDR3. This chain joins TRBV28 and TRBJ2-3; D not resolved. The V and J ends lost 5 bases and 3 bases respectively, with 0 bases between them. The CDR3 spans 10 residues. Germline loops: CDR1 MDHEN, CDR2 SYDVKM. CDR3 nucleotides: TGTGCCAGCAGTACAGATACGCAGTATTTT. Translation: CASSTDTQYF.

Of note for this clone: Other nucleotide sequences in the sample specify the same CDR3. The chain is built from TRBV2 and TRBJ2-7; TRBD2 matches 10 bases. Germline V gives CDR1 SNHLY, CDR2 FYNNEI. J lost 2 bases, V lost 1 base, and 2 bases had no gene match. CDR3 length: 15 residues. The CDR3 region has the DNA TGTGCCAGCAGTGAAGGGACTAGCGGAACCTACGAGCAGTACTTC. This encodes CASSEGTSGTYEQYF.

The chain uses TRBV19 and TRBJ2-2; 10 bases line up with TRBD2. CDR1 and CDR2 (germline): LNHDA, SQIVND (reference sequence). Trimming cost V 9 bases and J 1 base; bases outside gene matches: 11. The CDR3 is 17 amino acids. The CDR3 protein is CASKKGVAGGNTGELFF. DNA of the CDR3: TGTGCCAGCAAAAAGGGGGTAGCGGGAGGGAACACCGGGGAGCTGTTTTTT.

V is TRBV11-1 and J is TRBJ2-1; D is perhaps TRBD2 (6 bases). Germline V gene lookup returns CDR1 SGHAT and CDR2 FQDESV (reference sequence). The V gene lost 5 bases and the J gene lost 0 bases, with 14 bases spanning the gap. CDR3 length: 16 amino acids. In nucleotides, the CDR3 is TGTGCCAGCAGCCCTGCGGGGACCAGCTCCTACAATGAGCAGTTCTTC. Translated: CASSPAGTSSYNEQFF.

The chain has TRBV15 and TRBJ2-6, with D perhaps TRBD1 (5 bases). In germline, CDR1 is LNHNV, CDR2 YYDKDF (reference sequence). The CDR3 is 15 amino acids. Trimming stripped 0 bases from V and 5 bases from J, with 8 bases between. CDR3 nucleotide sequence: TGTGCCACCAGCAGAGACAGGGCAAGGGCCAACGTCCTGACTTTC. Residues: CATSRDRARANVLTF.

The chain uses TRBV28 and TRBJ2-3; D may match TRBD1 or TRBD2 (5 bases each). The CDR3 is 16 residues long. The V end lost 2 bases, the J end lost 2 bases, and 14 bases lay between the germline ends. The germline CDR1 and CDR2 sequences are MDHEN and SYDVKM. The CDR3 protein is CASSLPGTDYTDTQYF. The CDR3 DNA reads TGTGCCAGCAGTTTACCCGGGACCGATTACACAGATACGCAGTATTTT.

The rearrangement joins TRBV15 to TRBJ2-7; a possible D gene is TRBD2 (6 bases). The ends were cut back, 5 bases at V and 4 bases at J, with 15 bases in the middle. Germline V lookup: CDR1 LNHNV, CDR2 YYDKDF (reference sequence). The CDR3 runs to 14 residues. The CDR3 coding sequence is TGTGCCACCAGCTTGGATCTAGCGAATTACGAGCAGTACTTC. The encoded protein is CATSLDLANYEQYF.

This clone has a single count. The V call is TRBV23-1, the J call TRBJ2-5; no clear D. TRBV23-1 is treated as an ORF (open reading frame) with a function not yet certain. The CDR3 is made up of 13 amino acids. Deletions cut 7 bases from V and 2 bases from J, with 11 bases between. The CDR3 spells CASKNDPQETQYF. CDR3 DNA sequence: TGCGCCAGCAAGAACGACCCTCAAGAGACCCAGTACTTC.

In its sample, this clone was seen once. The J gene is TRBJ2-1, the V gene TRBV5-1; no clear D gene. V was pared by 0 bases and J by 8 bases, with 15 bases between. The CDR3 extends over 15 amino acids. Germline CDR1 and CDR2: SGHRS and YFSETQ. CDR3 in amino acids: CASSLAPGLHDEQFF. In nucleotides, the CDR3 is TGCGCCAGCAGCTTGGCCCCGGGCTTACACGATGAGCAGTTCTTC.

The CDR3 DNA follows: TGCGCCAGCAGCACAACCGGGACAGGGGTGGAAGAGCAGTACTTC. It encodes CASSTTGTGVEEQYF. The rearrangement uses TRBV5-1 and TRBJ2-7, with 10 bases lining up with TRBD1. The junction had 11 bases not matched to a gene; V was cut back by 4 bases and J by 7 bases. This CDR3 spans 15 amino acids. CDR1 and CDR2 from the germline V gene are SGHRS and YFSETQ.